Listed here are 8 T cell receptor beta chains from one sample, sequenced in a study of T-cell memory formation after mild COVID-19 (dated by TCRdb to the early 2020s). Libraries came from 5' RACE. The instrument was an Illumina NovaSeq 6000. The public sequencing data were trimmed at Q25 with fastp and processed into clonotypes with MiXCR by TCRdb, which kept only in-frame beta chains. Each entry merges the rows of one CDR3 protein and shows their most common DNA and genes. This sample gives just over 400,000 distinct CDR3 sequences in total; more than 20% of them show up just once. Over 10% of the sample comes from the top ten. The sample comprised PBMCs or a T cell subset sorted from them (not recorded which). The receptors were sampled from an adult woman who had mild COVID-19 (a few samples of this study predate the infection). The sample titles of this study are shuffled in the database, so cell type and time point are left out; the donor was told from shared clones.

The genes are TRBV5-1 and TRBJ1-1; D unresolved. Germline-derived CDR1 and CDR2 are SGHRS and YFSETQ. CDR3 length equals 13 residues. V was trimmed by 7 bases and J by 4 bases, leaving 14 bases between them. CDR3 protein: CASGEGGGTEAFF. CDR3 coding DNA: TGCGCCAGCGGGGAGGGTGGCGGCACTGAAGCTTTCTTT.

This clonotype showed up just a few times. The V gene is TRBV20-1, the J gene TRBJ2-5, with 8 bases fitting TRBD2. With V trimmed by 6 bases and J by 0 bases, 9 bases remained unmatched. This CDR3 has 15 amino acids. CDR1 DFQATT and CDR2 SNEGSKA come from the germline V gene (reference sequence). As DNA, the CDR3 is TGCAGTGCCTCAAGGACTAGCACGTACCAAGAGACCCAGTACTTC. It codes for CSASRTSTYQETQYF.

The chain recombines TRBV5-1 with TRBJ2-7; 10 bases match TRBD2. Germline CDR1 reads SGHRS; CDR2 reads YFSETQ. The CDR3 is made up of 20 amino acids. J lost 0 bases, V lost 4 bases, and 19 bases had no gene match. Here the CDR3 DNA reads TGCGCCAGCAGCCCCACGAACCGGCCAGCGGGGGGGCAGAGCTCCTACGAGCAGTACTTC. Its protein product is CASSPTNRPAGGQSSYEQYF.

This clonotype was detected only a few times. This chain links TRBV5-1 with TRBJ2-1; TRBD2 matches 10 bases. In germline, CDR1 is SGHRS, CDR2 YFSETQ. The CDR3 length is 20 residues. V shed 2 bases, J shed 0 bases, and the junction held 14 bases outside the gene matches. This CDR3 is CASSFRRTSGMRSSYNEQFF. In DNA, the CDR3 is TGCGCCAGCAGCTTTCGCCGGACTAGCGGTATGCGGAGCTCCTACAATGAGCAGTTCTTC.

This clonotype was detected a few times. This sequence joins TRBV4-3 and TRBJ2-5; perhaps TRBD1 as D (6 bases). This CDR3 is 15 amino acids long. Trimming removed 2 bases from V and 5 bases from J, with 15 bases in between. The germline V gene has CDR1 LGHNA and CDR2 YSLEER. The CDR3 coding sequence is TGCGCCAGCAGCCAATCAACAGGGACGGTGGAGACCCAGTACTTC. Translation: CASSQSTGTVETQYF.

CDR3 DNA sequence: TGTGCCAGCAGTTTGTTCGGCTTTAACAATGAGCAGTTCTTC. Translated: CASSLFGFNNEQFF. The rearrangement joins TRBV6-5 to TRBJ2-1; D gene uncertain. Germline V gene sequence: CDR1 MNHEY, CDR2 SVGAGI. The V and J ends lost 4 bases and 5 bases respectively, with 12 bases between them. The CDR3 spans 14 residues.

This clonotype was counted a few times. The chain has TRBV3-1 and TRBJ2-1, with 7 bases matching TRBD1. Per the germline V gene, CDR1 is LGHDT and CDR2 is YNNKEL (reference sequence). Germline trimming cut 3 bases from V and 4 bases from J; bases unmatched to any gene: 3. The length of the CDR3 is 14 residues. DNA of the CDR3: TGTGCCAGCAGCCACTGGGACAGATACAATGAGCAGTTCTTC. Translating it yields CASSHWDRYNEQFF.

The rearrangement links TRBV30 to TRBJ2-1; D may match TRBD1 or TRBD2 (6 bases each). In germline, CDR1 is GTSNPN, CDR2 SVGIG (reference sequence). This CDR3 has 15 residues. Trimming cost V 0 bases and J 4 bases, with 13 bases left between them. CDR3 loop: CAWSVRGVHYNEQFF. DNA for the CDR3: TGTGCCTGGAGTGTGAGGGGGGTCCATTACAATGAGCAGTTCTTC.